Following are 17 T cell receptor beta chains from one sample sequenced in a study of cytomegalovirus exposure and HLA in healthy donors. Vbeta (60) and Jbeta (13) primers were used in the PCR. The data were produced by immunoSEQ multiplex PCR, yet TCRdb's version contains in-frame clones alone and is incomplete. The data show some 150,000 clones, approximately 80% seen once. Material: PBMCs. Source of these receptors: a woman aged 40 to 55 in good health and CMV-seropositive.

The chain employs TRBV6-5 and TRBJ1-6, with D perhaps matching TRBD1 (5 bases). V lost 6 bases and J 5 bases, leaving 14 bases between the germline ends. There are 15 residues in the CDR3. Germline-derived CDR1 and CDR2 are MNHEY and SVGAGI. The DNA for the CDR3 is TGTGCCAGCAGGCTGGACGGGGGAAATAATTCACCCCTCCACTTT. The encoded protein is CASRLDGGNNSPLHF.

The chain carries TRBV28 and TRBJ1-1; no clear D gene. The germline V and J ends were trimmed by 4 bases and 0 bases, with 6 bases remaining between them. In germline, CDR1 is MDHEN, CDR2 SYDVKM. This CDR3 has 13 amino acids. The CDR3 region has the DNA TGTGCCAGCAGTTACCCTATGAACACTGAAGCTTTCTTT. Encoded protein: CASSYPMNTEAFF.

This clone appeared a single time. The junction does not match germline at one end; this may be a read error. The J gene is TRBJ2-7, the V gene TRBV27; the match to TRBD2 covers 9 bases. Germline V gene sequence: CDR1 MNHEY, CDR2 SMNVEV (reference sequence). CDR3 size: 13 residues. The chain's CDR3 is CASSLSKGLASHF. The CDR3 DNA reads TGTGCCAGCAGTTTATCGAAAGGACTAGCGTCTCACTTC.

The J gene is TRBJ2-7, the V gene TRBV9; 8 bases match TRBD2. Trimming at V came to 4 bases and at J to 5 bases, leaving 11 bases not matched to a gene. Germline V gene data show CDR1 as SGDLS and CDR2 as YYNGEE. The CDR3 extends over 15 amino acids. DNA for the CDR3: TGTGCCAGCAGCCTCTCAGCGGGAGTCCCCAACGAGCAGTACTTC. The encoded protein is CASSLSAGVPNEQYF. The full variable domain, rest sourced from reference TRBV9 and TRBJ2-7, is DSGVTQTPKHLITATGQRVTLRCSPRSGDLSVYWYQQSLDQGLQFLIQYYNGEERAKGNILERFSAQQFPDLHSELNLSSLELGDSALYFCASSLSAGVPNEQYFGPGTRLTVT.

V is TRBV30 and J is TRBJ1-1; 8 bases map to TRBD1. Per germline, CDR1 GTSNPN and CDR2 SVGIG (reference sequence). The V gene end was trimmed by 1 base and the J gene end by 0 bases; junction bases not matched to a gene: 7. The CDR3 has 16 amino acids. The CDR3 coding sequence is TGTGCCTGGAGTGGAGGCCCGGGACAGGTGAACACTGAAGCTTTCTTT. Translated, it gives CAWSGGPGQVNTEAFF.

The chain uses TRBV4-2 and TRBJ2-2; 11 bases fit TRBD2. The germline V gene has CDR1 LGHNA and CDR2 YNFKEQ. V lost 0 bases to trimming and J lost 5 bases; unmatched junction nucleotides: 5. There are 17 residues in the CDR3. Here the CDR3 DNA reads TGTGCCAGCAGCCAAGAACTAGCGGGAGTAGGTACCGGGGAGCTGTTTTTT. Translation gives CASSQELAGVGTGELFF.

The V gene is TRBV30, the J gene TRBJ2-7, with 7 bases identical to TRBD1. Germline V lookup: CDR1 GTSNPN, CDR2 SVGIG (reference sequence). The V segment lost 0 bases and the J segment 1 base; nucleotides outside the gene matches: 15. The CDR3 covers 18 residues. The CDR3 protein is CAWSVFPRSGGGSYEQYF. The CDR3 DNA follows: TGTGCCTGGAGTGTTTTCCCGCGCTCAGGGGGTGGGTCCTACGAGCAGTACTTC.

The rearrangement uses TRBV7-2 and TRBJ2-3; 14 positions agree with TRBD2. Germline V CDR1 and CDR2: SGHTA, FQGNSA. Trimming removed 1 base from V and 2 bases from J; junction bases left unmatched: 8. The CDR3 runs 19 residues. This CDR3 reads CASSLEGLAGAMSTDTQYF. CDR3 bases: TGTGCCAGCAGCTTAGAGGGACTAGCGGGAGCAATGTCCACAGATACGCAGTATTTT.

The V gene is TRBV20-1, the J gene TRBJ1-4, with 7 positions matching TRBD1. This CDR3 has 11 amino acids. V dropped 7 bases and J dropped 14; count of bases not matched to a gene: 10. Germline CDR1 is DFQATT and CDR2 is SNEGSKA (reference sequence). In DNA, the CDR3 is TGCAGTGTTGATTCCGGGACAGTGCTGTTTTTT. Its protein is CSVDSGTVLFF.

The chain is built from TRBV18 and TRBJ2-7; D is perhaps TRBD1 (6 bases). Per the germline V gene, CDR1 is KGHSH and CDR2 is LQKENI. Trimming left V 6 bases short and J 5 bases short, with 20 bases between. The CDR3 has 15 residues. CDR3 sequence: CASSLQGGVSNEQYF. The CDR3 DNA sequence: TGTGCCAGCTCCCTACAGGGTGGGGTGTCGAACGAGCAGTACTTC.

As DNA, the CDR3 is TGTGCCAGTAGTATAGCGGGACAGACGAACACTGAAGCTTTCTTT. This sequence encodes CASSIAGQTNTEAFF. The chain is built from TRBV19 and TRBJ1-1; TRBD1 aligns across 7 bases. The CDR3 covers 15 residues. Germline V gene sequence: CDR1 LNHDA, CDR2 SQIVND (reference sequence). The V gene end was trimmed by 1 base and the J gene end by 1 base; junction bases not matched to a gene: 3.

This rearrangement joins TRBV15 to TRBJ2-5; TRBD1 aligns across 8 bases. V shed 4 bases, J shed 5 bases, and the junction held 3 bases outside the gene matches. This CDR3 comprises 13 residues. From germline, CDR1 is LNHNV and CDR2 YYDKDF (reference sequence). The CDR3 region is CATSIRDRETQYF. The CDR3 nucleotides are TGTGCCACCAGCATCCGGGACAGGGAGACCCAGTACTTC.

The chain employs TRBV10-2 and TRBJ1-5, with D perhaps TRBD1 (5 bases). From germline, CDR1 is WSHSY and CDR2 SAAADI. The CDR3 is 14 residues long. The ends were cut back, 5 bases at V and 3 bases at J, with 11 bases in the middle. The CDR3 region has the DNA TGCGCCAGCAGTAGGGGTGGGGACAATCAGCCCCAGCATTTT. It codes for CASSRGGDNQPQHF.

V gene TRBV20-1 combines with J gene TRBJ2-3, with no clear D. The CDR3 spans 11 residues. Germline V gene data show CDR1 as DFQATT and CDR2 as SNEGSKA (reference sequence). V shed 3 bases and J shed 6 bases, with 7 bases lying between them. The CDR3 nucleotides are TGCAGTGCTAGCTGGCTGGATACGCAGTATTTT. Protein product: CSASWLDTQYF.

This clone was picked up a small number of times. The V and J genes are TRBV6-5 and TRBJ2-7, with TRBD2 matching 9 bases. The CDR3 is made up of 14 amino acids. The germline gives CDR1 MNHEY, CDR2 SVGAGI. J gave up 2 bases and V 6 bases, and 5 bases lay outside the gene matches. As DNA, the CDR3 is TGTGCCAGCAGCTGGACTAGCGACGCCTACGAGCAGTACTTC. Amino acid sequence: CASSWTSDAYEQYF.

The chain joins TRBV19 to TRBJ1-5; possibly TRBD1 for D (6 bases). CDR1 is LNHDA and CDR2 is SQIVND in the germline V gene (reference sequence). CDR3 length: 14 amino acids. Trimming removed 7 bases at V and 11 bases at J, with 21 bases between. The CDR3, as DNA: TGTGCCAGTATTACGGGACACTGGCTCAGGGCCCAGCATTTT. This sequence encodes CASITGHWLRAQHF.

This rearrangement joins TRBV2 to TRBJ2-1, with no clear D. V gave up 8 bases and J gave up 4 bases, with 15 bases separating them. The germline V gene encodes CDR1 SNHLY and CDR2 FYNNEI. CDR3 length: 14 amino acids. The CDR3 loop is CASCKEKQYNEQFF. CDR3 coding DNA: TGTGCCAGCTGCAAAGAAAAACAGTACAATGAGCAGTTCTTC.